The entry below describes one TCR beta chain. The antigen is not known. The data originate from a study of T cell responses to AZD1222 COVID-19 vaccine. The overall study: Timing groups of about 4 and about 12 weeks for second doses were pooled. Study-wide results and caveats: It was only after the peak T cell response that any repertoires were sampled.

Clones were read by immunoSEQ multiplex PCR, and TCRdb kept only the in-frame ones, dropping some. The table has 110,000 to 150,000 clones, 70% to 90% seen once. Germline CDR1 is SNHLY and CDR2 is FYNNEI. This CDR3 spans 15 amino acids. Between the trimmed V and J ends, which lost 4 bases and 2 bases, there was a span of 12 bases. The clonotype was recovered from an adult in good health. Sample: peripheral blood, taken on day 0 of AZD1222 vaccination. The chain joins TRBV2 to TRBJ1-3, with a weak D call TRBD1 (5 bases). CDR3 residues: CASSGEQGAGNTIYF. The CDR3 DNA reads TGTGCCAGCAGTGGGGAGCAGGGAGCTGGAAACACCATATATTTT.